A selection of T cell receptor beta chains follows, all from one sample in a study of T cell repertoires in cytomegalovirus infection. MiXCR, applied by TCRdb to the reads, yields one record per CDR3 protein. The sample contains around 330,000 distinct CDR3 sequences, about 17% of which appear only once. Input material: PBMCs. These receptors came from a human donor in good health (CMV status not recorded). Some clones in this sample may be carry-over from other donors' samples. CDR3s leave out the opening cysteine and the closing phenylalanine or tryptophan.

CDR3aa: ASTDSRGSGYNEQF
j_gene: TRBJ2-1
v_gene: TRBV25-1

CDR3aa: ASGLPQPYGYT
j_gene: TRBJ1-2
v_gene: TRBV28

CDR3aa: ASSDQRLVANEQF
j_gene: TRBJ2-1
v_gene: TRBV11-2

CDR3aa: ASSPPIGHRSTDTQY
j_gene: TRBJ2-3
v_gene: TRBV18

CDR3aa: ASSLAGGMGEQF
j_gene: TRBJ2-1
v_gene: TRBV6-5

CDR3aa: ASSTRGSQPQH
j_gene: TRBJ1-5
v_gene: TRBV28

CDR3aa: ASSVGGAGNTIY
j_gene: TRBJ1-3
v_gene: TRBV7-9

CDR3aa: ASSHQGAEAF
j_gene: TRBJ1-1
v_gene: TRBV27

CDR3aa: ASSLRWGSTYEQY
j_gene: TRBJ2-7
v_gene: TRBV27

CDR3aa: ASSLDLDRTRGYT
j_gene: TRBJ1-2
v_gene: TRBV7-2

CDR3aa: SAKTGTGASYEQY
j_gene: TRBJ2-7
v_gene: TRBV20-1

CDR3aa: ASSFLLFQDNTEAF
j_gene: TRBJ1-1
v_gene: TRBV12-3/TRBV12-4

CDR3aa: ASSQDLSRGRQETQY
j_gene: TRBJ2-5
v_gene: TRBV3-1

CDR3aa: ASSFSDRGIAF
j_gene: TRBJ1-1
v_gene: TRBV28

CDR3aa: ATSSLTGNQPQH
j_gene: TRBJ1-5
v_gene: TRBV15

CDR3aa: ASSIRGQGGSGANVLT
j_gene: TRBJ2-6
v_gene: TRBV19

CDR3aa: ASSLGSVVGDEQF
j_gene: TRBJ2-1
v_gene: TRBV7-3

CDR3aa: SARAGDSYEKLF
j_gene: TRBJ1-4
v_gene: TRBV20-1

CDR3aa: ASSLKRSYNSPLH
j_gene: TRBJ1-6
v_gene: TRBV28

CDR3aa: ASSKDQPTLEAF
j_gene: TRBJ1-1
v_gene: TRBV9

CDR3aa: ASSSQGGRYEQY
j_gene: TRBJ2-7
v_gene: TRBV12-3/TRBV12-4

CDR3aa: AISGPSLSSGGRYEQY
j_gene: TRBJ2-7
v_gene: TRBV10-3

CDR3aa: ASSPTRDRGYEQY
j_gene: TRBJ2-7
v_gene: TRBV6-5

CDR3aa: ASSVRQGGGNEQF
j_gene: TRBJ2-1
v_gene: TRBV5-4

CDR3aa: ASRGYRQGAGETQY
j_gene: TRBJ2-5
v_gene: TRBV6-1

CDR3aa: ASSLVGGVSYEQY
j_gene: TRBJ2-7
v_gene: TRBV7-2

CDR3aa: SARDFLADSGNTIY
j_gene: TRBJ1-3
v_gene: TRBV20-1

CDR3aa: ASSPLVSKNTGELF
j_gene: TRBJ2-2
v_gene: TRBV7-2

CDR3aa: ASSLVRATGETQY
j_gene: TRBJ2-5
v_gene: TRBV7-2

CDR3aa: ASSFWGGETQY
j_gene: TRBJ2-5
v_gene: TRBV12-3/TRBV12-4

CDR3aa: ASSQRGQGSTDTQY
j_gene: TRBJ2-3
v_gene: TRBV7-9

CDR3aa: ASALGQDQETQY
j_gene: TRBJ2-5
v_gene: TRBV19

CDR3aa: ASTRQGSSYNEQF
j_gene: TRBJ2-1
v_gene: TRBV5-4

CDR3aa: ASTGWGTGPDGNTIY
j_gene: TRBJ1-3
v_gene: TRBV2

CDR3aa: ASSPTASNAQH
j_gene: TRBJ1-5
v_gene: TRBV7-2

CDR3aa: ASSYFGTGREKLF
j_gene: TRBJ1-4
v_gene: TRBV6-5

CDR3aa: ASSQLMNTEAF
j_gene: TRBJ1-1
v_gene: TRBV4-2

CDR3aa: ASSGSAGYNEQF
j_gene: TRBJ2-1
v_gene: TRBV9

CDR3aa: SETRGGIDTQY
j_gene: TRBJ2-3
v_gene: TRBV20-1

CDR3aa: ASSFWTTASTDTQY
j_gene: TRBJ2-3
v_gene: TRBV28

CDR3aa: ASSPLDRGISGNTIY
j_gene: TRBJ1-3
v_gene: TRBV27

CDR3aa: ASSRKTTGGSYNSPLH
j_gene: TRBJ1-6
v_gene: TRBV6-6

CDR3aa: ASSQGTSHQETQY
j_gene: TRBJ2-5
v_gene: TRBV4-3

CDR3aa: ASSYTLPRGLGSYEQY
j_gene: TRBJ2-7
v_gene: TRBV6-5

CDR3aa: ASSSLAGALSYEQY
j_gene: TRBJ2-7
v_gene: TRBV14

CDR3aa: SAQGVWGDEQY
j_gene: TRBJ2-7
v_gene: TRBV20-1

CDR3aa: ASSTGGGMKRLF
j_gene: TRBJ1-4
v_gene: TRBV28

CDR3aa: ASSPLTGVETQY
j_gene: TRBJ2-5
v_gene: TRBV7-2

CDR3aa: ASSLNWNTEAF
j_gene: TRBJ1-1
v_gene: TRBV6-1

CDR3aa: ASSLGQGLTHLNTEAF
j_gene: TRBJ1-1
v_gene: TRBV5-6

CDR3aa: ASSLEQDRLYEQY
j_gene: TRBJ2-7
v_gene: TRBV5-5

CDR3aa: ASSFAGPTNEKLF
j_gene: TRBJ1-4
v_gene: TRBV28

CDR3aa: SATSGPGAGNTIY
j_gene: TRBJ1-3
v_gene: TRBV20-1